This T cell receptor (beta chain) was observed in a study of T cell responses to AZD1222 COVID-19 vaccine. Findings and limits, study-wide: Only 5 or 6 people who got AZD1222 tested seropositive at baseline. Epitopes outside B.1.351 and B.1.1.7 mutated regions reportedly drew nearly half of spike TCRs.

By share, this clone counts as medium-sized. Its target is not known. CDR1 is MNHEY, CDR2 SMNVEV, per germline (reference sequence). Trimming at V came to 4 bases and at J to 5 bases, leaving 5 bases not matched to a gene. This CDR3 has 14 amino acids. Sequencing used immunoSEQ multiplex PCR; TCRdb keeps in-frame clones, though not all of them. The data show over 100,000 clones, roughly 83% seen once. The source is an adult in good health. The rearrangement joins TRBV27 to TRBJ2-7; 10 nucleotides agree with TRBD2. The sample here was peripheral blood, taken on day 0 of AZD1222 vaccination. The CDR3 nucleotides are TGTGCCAGCAGTTCTCGTCTAGCGGGAGACGAGCAGTACTTC. This translates into CASSSRLAGDEQYF.